These 27 T cell receptor beta chains originate from one sample sequenced in a study of cytomegalovirus exposure and HLA in healthy donors. The PCR contained 60 Vbeta and 13 Jbeta primers. The protocol was immunoSEQ multiplex PCR, while the TCRdb copy is restricted to in-frame clones and leaves out a portion. The sample holds 150,000 to 200,000 clones; 70% to 85% are singletons and the top ten take around 1.5%. The sequencing input was PBMCs. These receptors were taken from a woman aged 25 to 39 in good health and CMV-seropositive.

The genes are TRBV6-6 and TRBJ2-3; perhaps TRBD1 as D (5 bases). V was pared by 0 bases and J by 3 bases, with 13 bases between. CDR1 MNHNY and CDR2 SVGAGI come from the germline V gene (reference sequence). This CDR3 is built from 16 residues. The CDR3, as DNA: TGTGCCAGCAGTTACTCGAGTCAGGGAAATACAGATACGCAGTATTTT. Translated, it gives CASSYSSQGNTDTQYF.

Only a few counts were recorded for this clone. The rearrangement links TRBV2 to TRBJ2-7; 7 bases fit TRBD1. The CDR3 spans 11 residues. Germline CDR1 SNHLY, CDR2 FYNNEI. The junction had 1 base not matched to a gene; V was cut back by 5 bases and J by 6 bases. CDR3 amino acids: CASSTGAEQYF. The CDR3 DNA reads TGTGCCAGCAGTACAGGGGCCGAGCAGTACTTC.

The chain joins TRBV7-9 to TRBJ1-2, with D possibly matching TRBD1 (6 bases). V was shortened by 5 bases and J by 8 bases, with 21 bases between the two germline ends. The length of the CDR3 is 15 residues. Looked up from germline, CDR1 is SEHNR and CDR2 is FQNEAQ (reference sequence). The CDR3 DNA reads as TGTGCCAGCAGCCACCATACAGGGCGGCTTGGAGGCTACACCTTC. It encodes CASSHHTGRLGGYTF.

CDR3 sequence reads: CASRTGTGRVGGYTF. DNA for the CDR3: TGTGCCAGCAGGACCGGGACAGGGAGGGTCGGTGGCTACACCTTC. The V call is TRBV2, the J call TRBJ1-2; 9 nucleotides align to TRBD1. The CDR3 has 15 amino acids. Germline-derived CDR1 and CDR2 are SNHLY and FYNNEI. Unmatched junction bases numbered 12, after V lost 6 bases and J lost 7 bases.

The sample holds a few counts of this clone. The genes are TRBV6-1 and TRBJ2-3; D is unresolved. Trimming took 3 bases from V and 7 from J, leaving 5 bases between them. Germline lookup yields CDR1 MNHNS and CDR2 SASEGT. CDR3 length: 11 amino acids. CDR3 DNA sequence: TGTGCCAGCAGTGAGACTTATACGCAGTATTTT. Translated: CASSETYTQYF.

The chain recombines TRBV6-5 with TRBJ2-5; tentative D call: TRBD1 (6 bases). Germline V gene sequence: CDR1 MNHEY, CDR2 SVGAGI. This CDR3 region has 13 residues. V gave up 7 bases and J gave up 3 bases, with 12 bases separating them. The CDR3 region is CASTTGREETQYF. CDR3 DNA: TGTGCCAGCACTACAGGGAGAGAAGAGACCCAGTACTTC.

The rearrangement uses TRBV19 and TRBJ1-1; 8 bases fit TRBD1. This CDR3 comprises 13 residues. Germline lookup yields CDR1 LNHDA and CDR2 SQIVND (reference sequence). Trimming cost V 5 bases and J 3 bases; bases outside gene matches: 2. The CDR3 loop reads CASSSTGDTEAFF. The CDR3 nucleotides are TGTGCCAGTAGTTCGACAGGGGACACTGAAGCTTTCTTT.

This chain joins TRBV19 and TRBJ1-1; 7 bases are a match to TRBD1. The CDR3 has 14 amino acids. Unmatched junction bases numbered 8, after V lost 5 bases and J lost 5 bases. Germline-derived CDR1 and CDR2 are LNHDA and SQIVND (reference sequence). The CDR3 coding sequence is TGTGCCAGTAGTCCCACCGGGACAGCGACTGAAGCTTTCTTT. Translation gives CASSPTGTATEAFF.

V is TRBV23-1 and J is TRBJ1-1, with 7 bases lining up with TRBD1. TRBV23-1 carries the ORF label, with uncertain function. The CDR3 totals 17 residues. With 4 bases clipped from V and 2 bases from J, the junction kept 13 bases outside the gene matches. The CDR3 region is CASSPDRVGSKNTEAFF. CDR3 nucleotides: TGCGCCAGCAGTCCAGACAGGGTGGGGTCCAAAAACACTGAAGCTTTCTTT.

This chain uses TRBV28 with TRBJ1-5; possible D gene TRBD1, 6 bases. V was cut by 7 bases and J by 0 bases, with 13 bases left in between. This CDR3 is built from 15 residues. Per germline, CDR1 MDHEN and CDR2 SYDVKM. Here the CDR3 DNA reads TGTGCCAGCAACCCGACAGGCGATAGCAATCAGCCCCAGCATTTT. Translated: CASNPTGDSNQPQHF.

The chain links TRBV28 to TRBJ1-2; the D gene is possibly TRBD1 (5 bases). V was cut by 1 base and J by 4 bases, with 13 bases left in between. The CDR3 is made up of 15 amino acids. Germline assignment: CDR1 MDHEN and CDR2 SYDVKM. Here the CDR3 DNA reads TGTGCCAGCAGTTTATCCCAGCGGGGACCCTATGGCTACACCTTC. Amino acid sequence: CASSLSQRGPYGYTF.

This chain links TRBV6-4 with TRBJ2-3; the match to TRBD2 covers 7 bases. Germline lookup yields CDR1 MRHNA and CDR2 SNTAGT. This CDR3 has 15 amino acids. V lost 4 bases to trimming and J lost 1 base; unmatched junction nucleotides: 5. The CDR3: CASSVGGSGTDTQYF. The CDR3 DNA follows: TGTGCCAGCAGTGTGGGCGGGAGCGGCACAGATACGCAGTATTTT.

Here the CDR3 DNA reads TGTGCCAGCAGCCGGGTTCTTAACAATGAGCAGTTCTTC. This gives the protein CASSRVLNNEQFF. The chain carries TRBV28 and TRBJ2-1; no firm D call. The CDR3 sequence is 13 residues long. Germline values: CDR1 MDHEN, CDR2 SYDVKM. Trimming removed 6 bases at V and 5 bases at J, with 11 bases between. Based on the CDR3 plus reference TRBV28 and TRBJ2-1, the full variable domain is DVKVTQSSRYLVKRTGEKVFLECVQDMDHENMFWYRQDPGLGLRLIYFSYDVKMKEKGDIPEGYSVSREKKERFSLILESASTNQTSMYLCASSRVLNNEQFFGPGTRLTVL.

J is TRBJ2-3 and V is TRBV5-1, with 10 bases lining up with TRBD2. Germline V gene lookup returns CDR1 SGHRS and CDR2 YFSETQ. This CDR3 spans 16 amino acids. Trimming removed 2 bases from V and 1 base from J; junction bases left unmatched: 4. The CDR3 reads CASSFEGLAGTDTQYF. The CDR3 bases are TGCGCCAGCAGCTTCGAAGGACTAGCGGGCACAGATACGCAGTATTTT.

This clone was picked up one time. V and J are TRBV10-1 and TRBJ1-2; D is unclear. CDR1 WNHNN and CDR2 SYGVQD come from the germline V gene (reference sequence). Deletions cut 2 bases from V and 6 bases from J, with 7 bases between. This CDR3 comprises 12 residues. The CDR3 DNA follows: TGCGCCAGCAGTGAGCCCCCAGATGGCTACACCTTC. Its translation: CASSEPPDGYTF.

In its sample, this clone was seen once. This sequence joins TRBV5-1 and TRBJ2-7; D is ambiguous. This CDR3 region has 11 residues. Trimming stripped 5 bases from V and 2 bases from J, with 5 bases between. Looked up from germline, CDR1 is SGHRS and CDR2 is YFSETQ. In DNA form, the CDR3 reads TGCGCCAGCAGGGCGGCCTACGAGCAGTACTTC. Residues: CASRAAYEQYF.

The chain recombines TRBV14 with TRBJ1-1; D gene uncertain. This CDR3 has 15 amino acids. The germline CDR1 and CDR2 sequences are SGHDN and FVKESK. V lost 0 bases and J lost 0, with 8 bases in between. The CDR3 DNA reads as TGTGCCAGCAGCCAAGAGAGAGCCATGAACACTGAAGCTTTCTTT. It yields the protein CASSQERAMNTEAFF.

V is TRBV20-1 and J is TRBJ2-1; tentatively, D is TRBD2 (5 bases). V lost 5 bases, J lost 8 bases, and 10 bases lay in between. The CDR3 spans 11 residues. Per the germline V gene, CDR1 is DFQATT and CDR2 is SNEGSKA (reference sequence). The CDR3 bases are TGCAGTGCTCTCTTAGCGTATGAGCAGTTCTTC. It specifies CSALLAYEQFF.

This chain joins TRBV7-2 and TRBJ2-1; no clear D gene. The CDR3 totals 15 residues. V lost 3 bases, J lost 0 bases, and 9 bases lay in between. Germline-derived CDR1 and CDR2 are SGHTA and FQGNSA. CDR3 amino acids: CASSFGGSSYNEQFF. CDR3 sequence (DNA): TGTGCCAGCAGCTTCGGCGGTAGCTCCTACAATGAGCAGTTCTTC.

The chain links TRBV19 to TRBJ1-1; the D gene is possibly TRBD1 (5 bases). The length of the CDR3 is 11 residues. Germline V gene lookup returns CDR1 LNHDA and CDR2 SQIVND (reference sequence). Here the CDR3 DNA reads TGTGGGGGGGGTTCGGGCACTGAAGCTTTCTTT. It codes for CGGGSGTEAFF.

The rearrangement uses TRBV5-4 and TRBJ2-7, with TRBD2 matching 9 bases. CDR1 is SGHNT and CDR2 is YYREEE in the germline V gene (reference sequence). J was trimmed by 7 bases and V by 6 bases; bases with no gene match: 14. The CDR3 is made up of 15 amino acids. The CDR3 DNA reads TGTGCCAGCAACCCCATGGCGGGAGGGCCGAAAGAGCAGTACTTC. Translation gives CASNPMAGGPKEQYF.

The genes are TRBV11-3 and TRBJ2-7; 14 bases fit TRBD2. Germline V lookup: CDR1 SGHNT, CDR2 YENEEA. This CDR3 region has 13 residues. V lost 6 bases, J lost 6 bases, and 1 base stayed unmatched. The CDR3 nucleotides are TGTGCCAGCAGTGGACTAGCGGGAGGCGAGCAGTACTTC. Its translation is CASSGLAGGEQYF.

This clone was detected once. This rearrangement joins TRBV30 to TRBJ2-5, with TRBD1 as a possible D gene (6 bases). The length of the CDR3 is 14 residues. From germline, CDR1 is GTSNPN and CDR2 SVGIG (reference sequence). Trimming took off 2 bases at V and 7 bases at J, with 17 bases between the two ends. Here the CDR3 reads CAWSPATGWGTQYF. CDR3 sequence (DNA): TGTGCCTGGAGTCCAGCGACAGGATGGGGGACCCAGTACTTC.

The chain uses TRBV10-3 and TRBJ2-5; D remains ambiguous. Trimming shortened V by 3 bases and J by 2 bases, and 10 bases separated the two germline ends. Germline V gene sequence: CDR1 ENHRY, CDR2 SYGVKD. This CDR3 region has 14 residues. The CDR3 spells CAISDSTPQETQYF. Written as DNA, the CDR3 is TGTGCCATCAGTGACTCTACCCCTCAAGAGACCCAGTACTTC.

There are a few counts of this clone. The chain has TRBV6-1 and TRBJ1-1, with D unresolved. V gave up 6 bases and J gave up 2 bases, with 7 bases separating them. The CDR3 totals 12 residues. Per the germline V gene, CDR1 is MNHNS and CDR2 is SASEGT. CDR3 nucleotide sequence: TGTGCCAGCAGCGACTATAACACTGAAGCTTTCTTT. Protein product: CASSDYNTEAFF.

This clone was observed once. The chain joins TRBV27 to TRBJ2-2; tentatively, D is TRBD1 (6 bases). V was trimmed by 7 bases and J by 3 bases, leaving 18 bases between them. The CDR3 totals 16 residues. CDR1 is MNHEY and CDR2 is SMNVEV in the germline V gene (reference sequence). CDR3 sequence: CASKIMGRGDTGELFF. DNA for the CDR3: TGTGCCAGCAAAATTATGGGCAGGGGCGACACCGGGGAGCTGTTTTTT.

This rearrangement joins TRBV6-1 to TRBJ2-1; D perhaps matches TRBD1 (5 bases). CDR1 is MNHNS, CDR2 SASEGT, per germline. The CDR3 contains 15 residues. With 2 bases removed from V and 1 base from J, the gap between germline ends came to 9 bases. CDR3 sequence reads: CASSEMTDSYNEQFF. The CDR3 coding sequence is TGTGCCAGCAGTGAAATGACAGATTCCTACAATGAGCAGTTCTTC.